This TCR beta chain is drawn from a study of spatial heterogeneity in lung cancer (dated by TCRdb to about 2019). With regard to the full study: Beta-chain transcripts were consistently detected in greater numbers than alpha-chain transcripts, which likely reflected higher beta-chain transcript abundance. In the raw uncorrected reads, each unique combination of TCR and UMI appeared on average more than ten times. The study quantitatively compared TCR alpha and beta repertoires across multiple tumor regions, matched nontumor lung and blood in non-small cell lung cancer. The study linked features of the TCR repertoire to counts of nonsynonymous mutations, which were determined by whole-exome sequencing of tumor tissue. At surgery, both alpha and beta chains were TCR-sequenced in approximately 210 tumor regions, approximately 64 matched nontumor lung samples and over 50 PBMC samples. Results the study describes overall, beyond this receptor: Confirming at a functional level the hypothesis that regional TCRs recognize regional mutations was considered to require additional single-cell paired TCR alpha and beta sequencing. Ubiquitous expanded tumor TCRs showed up in blood more often at tumor resection than at routine follow-up.

This specimen's time point label, per the study, means: sample taken at primary tumor resection. Donors were about 70 patients with early-stage, untreated non-small cell lung cancer from the lung TRACERx cohort. For TCR sequencing, whole RNA was extracted from tumor and nontumor lung tissue, or from cryopreserved PBMC samples, and no cell sorting was done. Only patients with enough RNA available from two or more tumor regions were chosen for TCR sequencing. In its sample, this clonotype comes out as medium-sized (0.01 to 0.1%). Its specific antigen is unknown. No much larger clone is present one base from it, and per-base qualities are unavailable. CDR1 and CDR2, looked up from the germline V gene, are MGHRA and YSYEKL. Taken from cysteine to phenylalanine, the CDR3 has 16 residues. Kept here is only the CDR3 DNA, which spans 48 bases and is read in frame from base 1. Trimmed from V: 2 bases; trimmed from J: 7 bases; junction bases lacking a gene match: 10.

Library preparation employed 5' RACE. The listed sequencing device is NextSeq 500. In the TCR library protocol, a unique molecular identifier was attached to each TCR cDNA molecule so that PCR and sequencing errors could be corrected. Under the source paper's analysis protocol: Decombinator tools were used for TCR identification, UMI-based error correction and CDR3 extraction. TCRs above a frequency of 2 per 1,000, corresponding to the top 1% of the tumor frequency distribution, were defined as expanded. Rényi diversity was computed with the R vegan package after subsampling each repertoire 100 times to 5,000 TCRs. CDR3 similarity networks were built from amino acid triplet string-kernel similarity, with CDR3s being connected when pairwise similarity was above 0.82. TCRdb ran its own pipeline on the public reads, namely fastp trimming at Q25 and MiXCR clone calling, and kept in-frame beta chains. Every entry covers one CDR3 protein and lists the most common genes and DNA from its rows. These V and J calls are TCRdb output, not the study's own analysis. The sample records approximately 44,000 distinct CDR3 sequences, roughly an eighth of which are singletons. In total, the top ten clones hold 56% of the sample.

The sequence came from a male donor with early-stage non-small cell lung cancer. Rearrangement joined TRBV4-1 to TRBJ1-5; the central 8 bases match TRBD1. The starting material was PBMCs, obtained at surgery. The CDR3 sequence is CASSQNYNDRGQPQHF. The DNA sequence follows: TGCGCCAGCAGCCAAAACTATAACGACAGGGGACAGCCCCAGCATTTT.